A selection of T cell receptor beta chains follows, all from one sample in a study of beta chain features in type 1 diabetes. Sequenced by immunoSEQ multiplex PCR; TCRdb stores in-frame clones only, minus some. The sample shows around 250,000 clones, around an eighth of them seen only once. Specimen: naive CD4+ T cells from blood. The receptors were sampled from a man aged 25-45 years with type 1 diabetes. CDR3s include the opening cysteine and the closing phenylalanine or tryptophan. The D gene is left open where the match is weak. Rows may omit the clone size; those that give it use once, few, many or a size class.

clone_size | j_call | v_call | d_call | cdr3_aa | cdr3_nt
. | TRBJ2-5 | TRBV4-2 | TRBD2 | CASSQGYRGRPETQYF | TGTGCCAGCAGCCAAGGTTATCGCGGGAGGCCAGAGACCCAGTACTTC
once | TRBJ2-7 | TRBV5-6 | . | CASSLWASVTFTYEQYF | TGTGCCAGCAGCTTGTGGGCTAGCGTCACCTTTACCTACGAGCAGTACTTC
few | TRBJ1-1 | TRBV14 | TRBD1 | CASSRPTGGTEAFF | TGTGCCAGCAGCCGACCTACAGGGGGGACTGAAGCTTTCTTT
. | TRBJ2-3 | TRBV9 | TRBD1 | CASSVAPGQVHTDTQYF | TGTGCCAGCAGCGTAGCCCCGGGACAGGTGCACACAGATACGCAGTATTTT
. | TRBJ2-6 | TRBV7-2 | . | CASSISSVSGANVLTF | TGTGCCAGCAGCATAAGCTCCGTCTCTGGGGCCAACGTCCTGACTTTC
. | TRBJ2-1 | TRBV9 | . | CASSVGSLNEQFF | TGTGCCAGCAGCGTAGGTTCCTTGAATGAGCAGTTCTTC
. | TRBJ1-1 | TRBV29-1 | . | CSVEQTLNSEAFF | TGCAGCGTTGAACAGACACTGAACTCTGAAGCTTTCTTT
few | TRBJ1-4 | TRBV7-8 | TRBD1 | CASRPTGQGKLFF | TGTGCCAGCAGACCAACGGGACAGGGAAAACTGTTTTTT
few | TRBJ2-7 | TRBV30 | TRBD1 | CAWSRGQVYEQYF | TGTGCCTGGAGTCGCGGACAGGTTTACGAGCAGTACTTC
. | TRBJ1-5 | TRBV5-6 | TRBD1 | CASSPGQGSGQPQHF | TGTGCCAGCAGCCCAGGACAGGGGTCCGGTCAGCCCCAGCATTTT
. | TRBJ1-5 | TRBV6-5 | . | CASRAHRSDQPQHF | TGTGCCAGCAGAGCCCACAGGTCCGATCAGCCCCAGCATTTT
. | TRBJ2-6 | TRBV7-2 | . | CASSRTGGSGANVLTF | TGTGCCAGCAGTCGTACCGGGGGTTCTGGGGCCAACGTCCTGACTTTC
. | TRBJ1-1 | TRBV7-8 | . | CASSPLGAGTEAFF | TGTGCCAGCAGCCCCCTGGGGGCGGGCACTGAAGCTTTCTTT
few | TRBJ2-2 | TRBV10-3 | TRBD1 | CAISRDRDTGELFF | TGTGCCATCAGCCGGGACAGGGACACCGGGGAGCTGTTTTTT
. | TRBJ2-7 | TRBV7-2 | TRBD1 | CASSSPHRDRGPYEQYF | TGTGCCAGCAGCTCGCCCCACCGGGACAGGGGGCCCTACGAGCAGTACTTC
. | TRBJ2-2 | TRBV12-5 | TRBD1 | CASVPGQGDTGELFF | TGTGCTAGTGTACCGGGACAGGGGGACACCGGGGAGCTGTTTTTT